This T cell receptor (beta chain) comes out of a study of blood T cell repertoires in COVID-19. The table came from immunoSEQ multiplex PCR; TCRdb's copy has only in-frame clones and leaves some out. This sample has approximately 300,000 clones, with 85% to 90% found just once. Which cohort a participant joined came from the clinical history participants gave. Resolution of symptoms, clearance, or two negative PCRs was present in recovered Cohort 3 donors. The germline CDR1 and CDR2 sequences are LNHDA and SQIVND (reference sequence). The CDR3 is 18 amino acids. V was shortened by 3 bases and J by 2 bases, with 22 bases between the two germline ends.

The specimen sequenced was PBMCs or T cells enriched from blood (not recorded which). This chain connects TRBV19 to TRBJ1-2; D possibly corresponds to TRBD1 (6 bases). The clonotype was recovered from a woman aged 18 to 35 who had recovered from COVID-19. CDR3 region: CASSMIGGSTGLNYGYTF. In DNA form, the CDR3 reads TGTGCCAGTAGTATGATCGGAGGATCGACAGGCCTAAACTATGGCTACACCTTC.